The present T cell receptor beta chain was sequenced within a study of regulatory T cells in long-lasting Graves disease. General observations from the study: Persistent disease showed a preference for TRBV28, TRBJ1-2 and TRBJ2-5.

Noted time point: newly diagnosed GD, antithyroid drugs for less than 3 months. Making the TCR library involved RNA that had been extracted from PBMCs. Germline CDR1 is MDHEN and CDR2 is SYDVKM. CDR3 length equals 13 residues. Between the trimmed V and J ends, which lost 9 bases and 0 bases, there was a span of 9 bases. Note on this clonotype: Its antigen is unknown.

Building of the TCR beta libraries involved iRepertoire HTBI primers and Arm-PCR of CDR3 regions. Using its own MiXCR run on the multiplex PCR reads, TCRdb lists one record per CDR3 protein. The sample yields roughly 430,000 distinct CDR3 sequences, about 17% seen once. These records were also assigned to another study, of T cells in Graves' hyperthyroidism and ophthalmopathy. Per that paper: A patient was excluded if there was uncontrolled infection, other autoimmune disease, pregnancy or lactation. Clinical symptoms, serum thyroxine, TRAb, thyroid ultrasound and orbital computed tomography informed diagnoses. Also found in blood were most expanded thyroid clonotypes above 0.001.

Sequenced material: peripheral blood mononuclear cells (PBMCs), taken at new diagnosis, from a patient treated with antithyroid drugs. This clonotype was sampled from a woman in her twenties or thirties with Graves disease. The chain couples TRBV28 to TRBJ2-4; D is unclear. CDR3 DNA sequence: TGTGCCAGTCAAACTATAGCCAAAAACATTCAGTACTTC. Translation gives CASQTIAKNIQYF.